This TCR beta chain derives from a study of blood T cell repertoires in COVID-19. Study background: Acute and convalescent COVID-19 samples came from the United States, Italy and Spain. PBMCs, B-cell-depleted T cells, or T cells were the source of the cDNA or gDNA that made up the material.

The CDR3 runs 13 residues. CDR1 and CDR2 from the germline V gene are LNHDA and SQIVND (reference sequence). Trimming took 5 bases from V and 4 from J; bases not matched to a gene: 3. Original methodology: Nucleated cell counts were estimated from reference gene primer amplification. Only in-frame clones appear in the TCRdb table, and some are missing; sequencing was by immunoSEQ multiplex PCR. The DNA was the basis for D and trimming; V, J and clone size are from that table. The repertoire holds fewer than 45,000 clones, with 90% to 95% as singletons. This receptor was taken from a man aged 55 to 69 with active or convalescent COVID-19. Sequencing used peripheral blood. V is TRBV19 and J is TRBJ2-5; 8 bases match TRBD1. The CDR3 protein is CASSPQGGETQYF. CDR3 nucleotides: TGTGCCAGTAGTCCACAGGGGGGAGAGACCCAGTACTTC.